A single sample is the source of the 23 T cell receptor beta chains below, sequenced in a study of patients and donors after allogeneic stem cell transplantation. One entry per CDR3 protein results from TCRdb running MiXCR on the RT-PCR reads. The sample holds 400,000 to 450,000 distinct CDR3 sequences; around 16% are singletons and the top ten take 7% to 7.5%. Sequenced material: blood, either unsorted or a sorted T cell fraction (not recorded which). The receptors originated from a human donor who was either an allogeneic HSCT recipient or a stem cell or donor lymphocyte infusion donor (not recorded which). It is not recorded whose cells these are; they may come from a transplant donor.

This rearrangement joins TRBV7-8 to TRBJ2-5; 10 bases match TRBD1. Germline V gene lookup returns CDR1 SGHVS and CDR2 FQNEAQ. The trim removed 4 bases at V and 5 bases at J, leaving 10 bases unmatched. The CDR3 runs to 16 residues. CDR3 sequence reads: CASSWSDRGREETQYF. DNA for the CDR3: TGTGCCAGCAGCTGGAGCGACAGGGGGCGCGAGGAGACCCAGTACTTC.

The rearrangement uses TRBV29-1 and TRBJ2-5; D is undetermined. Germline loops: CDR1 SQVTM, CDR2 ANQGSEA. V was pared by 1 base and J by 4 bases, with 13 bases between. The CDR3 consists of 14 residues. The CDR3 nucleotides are TGCAGCGTTGAAGGCGTGACGCCTGGAGAGACCCAGTACTTC. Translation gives CSVEGVTPGETQYF.

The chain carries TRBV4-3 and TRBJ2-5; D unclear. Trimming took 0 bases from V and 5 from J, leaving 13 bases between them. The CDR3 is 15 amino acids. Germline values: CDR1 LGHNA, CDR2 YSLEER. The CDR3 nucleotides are TGCGCCAGCAGCCAAGATGTGTTCATTTGGGAGACCCAGTACTTC. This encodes CASSQDVFIWETQYF.

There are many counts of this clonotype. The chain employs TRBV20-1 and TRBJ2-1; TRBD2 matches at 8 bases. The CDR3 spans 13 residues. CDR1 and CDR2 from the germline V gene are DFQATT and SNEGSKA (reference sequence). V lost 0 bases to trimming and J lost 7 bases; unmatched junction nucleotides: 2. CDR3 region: CSARDPGGNEQFF. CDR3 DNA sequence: TGCAGTGCTAGAGACCCGGGGGGGAATGAGCAGTTCTTC.

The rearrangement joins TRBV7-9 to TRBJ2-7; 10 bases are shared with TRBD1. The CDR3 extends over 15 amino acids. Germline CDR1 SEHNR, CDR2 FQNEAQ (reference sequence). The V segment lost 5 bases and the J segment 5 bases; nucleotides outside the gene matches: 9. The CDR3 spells CASSHTTGQGNEQYF. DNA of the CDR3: TGTGCCAGCAGCCATACAACGGGACAGGGGAACGAGCAGTACTTC. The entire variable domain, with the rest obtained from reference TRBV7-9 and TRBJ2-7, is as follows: DTGVSQNPRHKITKRGQNVTFRCDPISEHNRLYWYRQTLGQGPEFLTYFQNEAQLEKSRLLSDRFSAERPKGSFSTLEIQRTEQGDSAMYLCASSHTTGQGNEQYFGPGTRLTVT.

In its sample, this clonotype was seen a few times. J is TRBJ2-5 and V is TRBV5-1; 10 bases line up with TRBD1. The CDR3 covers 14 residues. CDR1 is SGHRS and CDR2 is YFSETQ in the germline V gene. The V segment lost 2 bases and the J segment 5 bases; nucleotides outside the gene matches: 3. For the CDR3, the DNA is TGCGCCAGCAGCTTAGCGGGACAGGGGGAGACCCAGTACTTC. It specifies CASSLAGQGETQYF.

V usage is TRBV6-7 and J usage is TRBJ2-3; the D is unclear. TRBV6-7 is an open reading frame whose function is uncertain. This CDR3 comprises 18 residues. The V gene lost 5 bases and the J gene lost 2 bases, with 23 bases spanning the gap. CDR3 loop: CASSPSQPRTEITDTQYF. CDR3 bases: TGTGCCAGCAGTCCATCCCAACCTCGGACGGAAATCACAGATACGCAGTATTTT.

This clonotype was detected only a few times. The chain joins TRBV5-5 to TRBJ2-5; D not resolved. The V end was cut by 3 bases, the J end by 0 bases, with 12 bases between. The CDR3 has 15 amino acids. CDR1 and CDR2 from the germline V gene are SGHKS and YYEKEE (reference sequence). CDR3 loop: CASSSKSLYQETQYF. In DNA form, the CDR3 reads TGTGCCAGCAGCTCGAAGTCTTTGTACCAAGAGACCCAGTACTTC.

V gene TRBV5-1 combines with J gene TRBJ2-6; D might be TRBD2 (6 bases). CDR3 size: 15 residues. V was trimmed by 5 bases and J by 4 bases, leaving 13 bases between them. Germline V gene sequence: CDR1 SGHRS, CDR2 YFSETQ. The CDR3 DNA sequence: TGCGCCAGCAGACCTCTAGCGCCCGGGGCCAACGTCCTGACTTTC. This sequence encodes CASRPLAPGANVLTF.

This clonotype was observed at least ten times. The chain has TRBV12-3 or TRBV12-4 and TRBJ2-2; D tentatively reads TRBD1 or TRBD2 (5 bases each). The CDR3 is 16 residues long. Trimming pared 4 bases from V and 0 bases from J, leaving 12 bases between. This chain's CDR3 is CASSSPGRTNTGELFF. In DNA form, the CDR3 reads TGTGCCAGCAGTTCACCGGGACGGACGAACACCGGGGAGCTGTTTTTT.

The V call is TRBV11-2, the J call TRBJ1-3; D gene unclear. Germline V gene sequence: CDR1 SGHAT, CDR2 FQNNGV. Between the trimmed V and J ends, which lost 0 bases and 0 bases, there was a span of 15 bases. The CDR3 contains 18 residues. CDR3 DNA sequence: TGTGCCAGCAGCTTAGATGGAATAGGGATCGGCTCTGGAAACACCATATATTTT. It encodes CASSLDGIGIGSGNTIYF.

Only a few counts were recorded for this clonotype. CDR3 DNA sequence: TGTGCCAGCAGCCCCATTGGACAGGGATATGAAAAACTGTTTTTT. This translates into CASSPIGQGYEKLFF. V usage is TRBV7-8 and J usage is TRBJ1-4; 8 bases align to TRBD1. Germline-derived CDR1 and CDR2 are SGHVS and FQNEAQ. The CDR3 runs to 15 residues. With 5 bases clipped from V and 6 bases from J, the junction kept 8 bases outside the gene matches.

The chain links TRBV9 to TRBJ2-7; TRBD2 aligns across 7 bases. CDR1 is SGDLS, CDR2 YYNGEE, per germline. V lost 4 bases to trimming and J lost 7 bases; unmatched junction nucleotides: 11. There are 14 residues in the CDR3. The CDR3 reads CASSPSGDGGEQYF. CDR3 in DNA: TGTGCCAGCAGCCCAAGCGGGGATGGGGGAGAGCAGTACTTC.

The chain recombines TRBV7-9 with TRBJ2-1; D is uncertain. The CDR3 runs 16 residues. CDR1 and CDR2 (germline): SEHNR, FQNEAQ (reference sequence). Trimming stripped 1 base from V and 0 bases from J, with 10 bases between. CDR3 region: CASSLVAKGSYNEQFF. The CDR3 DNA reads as TGTGCCAGCAGCTTAGTAGCTAAGGGCTCCTACAATGAGCAGTTCTTC.

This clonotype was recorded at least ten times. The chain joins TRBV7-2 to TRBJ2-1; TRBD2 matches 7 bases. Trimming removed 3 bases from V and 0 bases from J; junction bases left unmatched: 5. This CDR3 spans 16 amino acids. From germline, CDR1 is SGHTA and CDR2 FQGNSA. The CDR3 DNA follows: TGTGCCAGCAGCTTGAACCTAGCGGACTCCTACAATGAGCAGTTCTTC. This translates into CASSLNLADSYNEQFF. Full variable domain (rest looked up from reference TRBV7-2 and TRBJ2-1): GAGVSQSPSNKVTEKGKDVELRCDPISGHTALYWYRQSLGQGLEFLIYFQGNSAPDKSGLPSDRFSAERTGGSVSTLTIQRTQQEDSAVYLCASSLNLADSYNEQFFGPGTRLTVL.

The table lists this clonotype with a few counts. Here the CDR3 DNA reads TGTGCCAGCAGCCCAGGACAGGGGGCCGGGGATACGCAGTATTTT. Encoded protein: CASSPGQGAGDTQYF. The chain joins TRBV14 to TRBJ2-3; 11 bases line up with TRBD1. This CDR3 comprises 15 residues. The germline CDR1 and CDR2 sequences are SGHDN and FVKESK. The trim removed 4 bases at V and 6 bases at J, leaving 6 bases unmatched.

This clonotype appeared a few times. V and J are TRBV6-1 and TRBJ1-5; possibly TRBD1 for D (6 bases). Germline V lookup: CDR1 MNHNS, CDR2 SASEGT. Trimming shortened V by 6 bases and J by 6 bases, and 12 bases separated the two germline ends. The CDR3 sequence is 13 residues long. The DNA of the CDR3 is TGTGCCAGCAGCAAGGGGGGGTTTCAGCCCCAGCATTTT. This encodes CASSKGGFQPQHF.

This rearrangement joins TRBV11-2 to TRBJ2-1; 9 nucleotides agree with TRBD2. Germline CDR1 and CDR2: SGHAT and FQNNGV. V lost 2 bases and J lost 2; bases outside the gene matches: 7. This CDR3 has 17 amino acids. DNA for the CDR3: TGTGCCAGCAGCTTAAGACCGACTAGCGGAACCTACAATGAGCAGTTCTTC. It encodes CASSLRPTSGTYNEQFF. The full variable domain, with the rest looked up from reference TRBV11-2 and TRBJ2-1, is EAGVAQSPRYKIIEKRQSVAFWCNPISGHATLYWYQQILGQGPKLLIQFQNNGVVDDSQLPKDRFSAERLKGVDSTLKIQPAKLEDSAVYLCASSLRPTSGTYNEQFFGPGTRLTVL.

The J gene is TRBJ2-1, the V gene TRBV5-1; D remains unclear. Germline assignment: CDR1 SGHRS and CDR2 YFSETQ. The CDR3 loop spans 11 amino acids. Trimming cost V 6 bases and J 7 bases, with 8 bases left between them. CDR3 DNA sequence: TGCGCCAGCAACCTAAAGAATGAGCAGTTCTTC. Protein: CASNLKNEQFF.

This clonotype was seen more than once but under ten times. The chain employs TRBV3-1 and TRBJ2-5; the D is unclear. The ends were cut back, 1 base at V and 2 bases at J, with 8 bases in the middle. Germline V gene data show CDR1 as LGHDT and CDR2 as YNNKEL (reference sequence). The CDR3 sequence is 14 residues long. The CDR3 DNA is TGTGCCAGCAGCCAAGGACTCAGACAAGAGACCCAGTACTTC. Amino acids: CASSQGLRQETQYF.

The CDR3 reads CASSSRLGIGELFF. DNA of the CDR3: TGTGCCAGCAGCTCAAGACTAGGCATCGGGGAGCTGTTTTTT. The chain joins TRBV7-9 to TRBJ2-2; D is possibly TRBD2 (6 bases). CDR3 length: 14 amino acids. Trimming stripped 4 bases from V and 7 bases from J, with 13 bases between. Germline lookup yields CDR1 SEHNR and CDR2 FQNEAQ (reference sequence).

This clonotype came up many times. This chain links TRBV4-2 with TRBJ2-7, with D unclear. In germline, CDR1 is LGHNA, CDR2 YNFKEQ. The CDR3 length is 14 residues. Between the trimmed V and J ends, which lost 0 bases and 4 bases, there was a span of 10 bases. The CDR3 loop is CASSQESRRYEQYF. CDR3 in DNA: TGTGCCAGCAGCCAAGAATCTCGTAGGTACGAGCAGTACTTC.

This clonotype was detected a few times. This chain's CDR3 is CASSLFGKEGLKETQYF. Written as DNA, the CDR3 is TGTGCCAGCAGCTTATTTGGTAAAGAGGGCCTTAAAGAGACCCAGTACTTC. This chain uses TRBV7-9 with TRBJ2-5; possibly TRBD2 for D (5 bases). This CDR3 contains 17 residues. V lost 2 bases to trimming and J lost 3 bases, with 19 bases between them. The V gene's germline CDR1 is SEHNR and CDR2 FQNEAQ (reference sequence).